Included here is one T cell receptor beta chain sequence, with context. Its cognate antigen is unknown. This sample was included in a study of cytotoxic CD8 clonotypes in ibrutinib-treated CLL. On the study more broadly: Response samples were drawn at a median of around 12 months of treatment, range 6 to 36. Regarding the study as a whole: Whereas clonality rose at ibrutinib response, it declined toward baseline at progression.

Assay: immunoSEQ multiplex PCR; the TCRdb copy retains only in-frame clones and omits some. This sample carries around 150,000 clones, roughly 90% of them seen once, and the ten largest clones take more than 2.5%. The sequencing here drew on PBMCs, taken at disease progression, from a patient treated with ibrutinib. The receptor's source is a human donor with chronic lymphocytic leukemia.

The CDR3 is CASSHSGGREQFF. The DNA of the CDR3 is TGTGCCAGCAGCCATTCCGGGGGCAGAGAGCAGTTCTTC. The V gene is TRBV7-8, the J gene TRBJ2-1, with D tentatively TRBD1 or TRBD2 (6 bases each). The CDR3 runs 13 residues. Looked up from germline, CDR1 is SGHVS and CDR2 is FQNEAQ. V gave up 5 bases and J gave up 10 bases, with 15 bases separating them.